Presented here are 6 T cell receptor beta chains from one specimen sequenced in a study of cytomegalovirus exposure and HLA in healthy donors. Only in-frame clones appear in the TCRdb table, and some are missing; sequencing was by immunoSEQ multiplex PCR. Of some 160,000 clones listed, around 90% are singletons. Sequencing input: PBMCs. The receptors shown here come from a young man in good health and CMV-seronegative.

The rearrangement joins TRBV7-2 to TRBJ2-7, with no clear D. CDR1 and CDR2 (germline): SGHTA, FQGNSA. V lost 2 bases and J 3 bases, leaving 14 bases between the germline ends. The CDR3 is made up of 15 amino acids. CDR3 residues: CASSLSGLTNYEQYF. CDR3 sequence (DNA): TGTGCCAGCAGCTTATCCGGTCTAACTAACTACGAGCAGTACTTC. Complete variable domain (other parts from reference TRBV7-2 and TRBJ2-7): GAGVSQSPSNKVTEKGKDVELRCDPISGHTALYWYRQSLGQGLEFLIYFQGNSAPDKSGLPSDRFSAERTGGSVSTLTIQRTQQEDSAVYLCASSLSGLTNYEQYFGPGTRLTVT.

The chain combines TRBV6-6 with TRBJ2-1, with 15 bases matching TRBD2. The germline V gene has CDR1 MNHNY and CDR2 SVGAGI (reference sequence). The CDR3 totals 15 residues. J gave up 8 bases and V 6 bases, and 5 bases lay outside the gene matches. The CDR3 here is CASRLGLAGGDEQFF. The CDR3, as DNA: TGTGCCAGCAGACTGGGACTAGCGGGAGGCGATGAGCAGTTCTTC.

The chain's CDR3 is CASTPAGSYEQYV. DNA for the CDR3: TGTGCCAGCACCCCCGCAGGCTCCTACGAGCAGTACGTC. The chain joins TRBV6-1 to TRBJ2-7; D is uncertain. V was clipped by 7 bases and J by 0 bases, with 10 bases between them. This CDR3 is built from 13 residues. Per germline, CDR1 MNHNS and CDR2 SASEGT.

The genes are TRBV7-9 and TRBJ2-2; 8 bases align to TRBD1. Looked up from germline, CDR1 is SEHNR and CDR2 is FQNEAQ (reference sequence). Germline trimming cut 3 bases from V and 12 bases from J; bases unmatched to any gene: 9. CDR3 length equals 14 residues. The DNA of the CDR3 is TGTGCCAGCAGCTTGGGACAGGATTCGCTAAAGCTGTTTTTT. Translation gives CASSLGQDSLKLFF.

The CDR3: CASSEWVTGGTDTQYF. Here the CDR3 DNA reads TGTGCCAGCAGTGAATGGGTGACAGGGGGCACAGATACGCAGTATTTT. The rearrangement uses TRBV6-1 and TRBJ2-3; TRBD1 aligns across 8 bases. Losses at the gene ends were 2 bases for V and 1 base for J; bases not matched to a gene: 5. Germline V gene sequence: CDR1 MNHNS, CDR2 SASEGT. The CDR3 sequence is 16 residues long.

The V gene is TRBV19, the J gene TRBJ1-4, with 7 bases lining up with TRBD1. Germline CDR1 LNHDA, CDR2 SQIVND (reference sequence). The V segment lost 6 bases and the J segment 5 bases; nucleotides outside the gene matches: 6. This CDR3 is 14 amino acids long. This CDR3 is CASRQGTSNEKLFF. DNA for the CDR3: TGTGCCAGTAGACAGGGGACATCCAATGAAAAACTGTTTTTT.